This T cell receptor (beta chain) was recovered during a study of T cell changes during pregnancy in multiple sclerosis. Germline V gene sequence: CDR1 SGHTA, CDR2 FQGNSA. There are 16 residues in the CDR3. V gave up 5 bases and J gave up 0 bases; unmatched junction bases: 6. Some clones are missing from TCRdb's copy, which holds only in-frame ones; the method was immunoSEQ multiplex PCR. The sample lists approximately 44,000 clones, about 90% occurring once. J is TRBJ2-3 and V is TRBV7-2; 9 bases fit TRBD1. Specimen: CD4+ T cells from peripheral blood mononuclear cells, collected before pregnancy. This TCR was recovered from a female donor with multiple sclerosis, enrolled in a pregnancy study. The CDR3 nucleotides read TGTGCCAGCAGCACACAGGGGGCGCGTAGCACAGATACGCAGTATTTT. Translation: CASSTQGARSTDTQYF.